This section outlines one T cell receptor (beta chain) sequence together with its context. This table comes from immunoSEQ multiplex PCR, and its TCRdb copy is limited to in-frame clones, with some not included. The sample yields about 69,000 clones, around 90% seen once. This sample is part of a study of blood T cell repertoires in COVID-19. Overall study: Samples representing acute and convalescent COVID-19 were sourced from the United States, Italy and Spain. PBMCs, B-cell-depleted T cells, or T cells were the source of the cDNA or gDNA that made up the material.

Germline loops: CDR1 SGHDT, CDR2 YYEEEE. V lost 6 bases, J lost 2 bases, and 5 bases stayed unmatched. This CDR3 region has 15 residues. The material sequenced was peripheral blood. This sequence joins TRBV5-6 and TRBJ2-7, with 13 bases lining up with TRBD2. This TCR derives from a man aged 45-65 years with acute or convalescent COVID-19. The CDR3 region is CASKLAGGNAYEQYF. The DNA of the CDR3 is TGTGCCAGCAAACTAGCGGGAGGGAACGCCTACGAGCAGTACTTC.